The source of this TCR beta chain is a study of control samples from healthy donors and cancer patients. Clones were sequenced by immunoSEQ multiplex PCR, and TCRdb holds only the in-frame ones, with some missing. In the table there are more than 50,000 clones, 90% of which are singletons. The V end was cut by 5 bases, the J end by 0 bases, with 4 bases between. Germline loops: CDR1 LNHNV, CDR2 YYDKDF (reference sequence). This CDR3 has 12 residues. The receptor comes from a woman aged 50 to 60 with colorectal cancer. The source material was PBMCs. The V gene is TRBV15, the J gene TRBJ1-2; D gene uncertain. CDR3: CATSGTNYGYTF. CDR3 sequence (DNA): TGTGCCACCAGCGGTACTAACTATGGCTACACCTTC.